This T cell receptor (beta chain) was found in a study of technical replicates of blood from several donors. After removal of 7 bases from V and 13 bases from J, the junction contained 13 bases not matched to a gene. The germline CDR1 and CDR2 sequences are MNHNY and SVGAGI (reference sequence). The CDR3 sequence is 14 residues long. Produced via immunoSEQ multiplex PCR; TCRdb's table is partial and in-frame only. The sample gives more than 75,000 clones, 95% to 97% of which show up once; 0.36% is in the top ten. V and J are TRBV6-6 and TRBJ1-4, with 9 bases matching TRBD1. The sample was T cells isolated from PBMCs. This TCR derives from a human donor in good health. The CDR3 bases are TGTGCCAGCACTTCCGGGACAGGGTCGTTAGGACTGTTTTTT. Protein: CASTSGTGSLGLFF.